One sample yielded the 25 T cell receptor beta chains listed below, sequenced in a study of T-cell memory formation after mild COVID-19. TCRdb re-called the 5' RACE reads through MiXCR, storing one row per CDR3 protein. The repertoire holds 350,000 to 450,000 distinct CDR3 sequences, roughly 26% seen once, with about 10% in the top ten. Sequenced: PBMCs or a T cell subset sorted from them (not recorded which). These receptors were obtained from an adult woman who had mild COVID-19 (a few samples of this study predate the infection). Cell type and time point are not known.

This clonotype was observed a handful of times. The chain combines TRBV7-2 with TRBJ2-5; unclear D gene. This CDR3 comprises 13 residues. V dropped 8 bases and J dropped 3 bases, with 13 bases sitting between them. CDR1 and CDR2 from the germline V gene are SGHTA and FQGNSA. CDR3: CASFSYVEETQYF. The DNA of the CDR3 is TGTGCCAGCTTTAGCTATGTAGAAGAGACCCAGTACTTC.

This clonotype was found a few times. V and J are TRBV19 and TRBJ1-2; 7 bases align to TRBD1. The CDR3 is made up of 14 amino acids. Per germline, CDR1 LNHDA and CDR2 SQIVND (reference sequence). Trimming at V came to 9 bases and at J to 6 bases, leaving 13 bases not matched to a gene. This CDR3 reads CASTTTGQSHGYTF. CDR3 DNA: TGTGCCAGCACGACGACGGGACAGTCACATGGCTACACCTTC.

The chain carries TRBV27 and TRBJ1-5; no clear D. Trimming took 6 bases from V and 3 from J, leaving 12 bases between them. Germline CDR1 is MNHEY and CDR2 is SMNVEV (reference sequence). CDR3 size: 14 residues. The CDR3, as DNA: TGTGCCAGCAGGACGACGGGGATCAATCAGCCCCAGCATTTT. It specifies CASRTTGINQPQHF.

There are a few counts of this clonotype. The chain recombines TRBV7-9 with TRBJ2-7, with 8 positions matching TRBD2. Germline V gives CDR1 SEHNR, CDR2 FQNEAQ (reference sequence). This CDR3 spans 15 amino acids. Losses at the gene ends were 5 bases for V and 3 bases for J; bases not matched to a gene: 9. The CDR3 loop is CASSPLGRGDYEQYF. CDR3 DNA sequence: TGTGCCAGCAGCCCCCTTGGGCGGGGGGACTACGAGCAGTACTTC. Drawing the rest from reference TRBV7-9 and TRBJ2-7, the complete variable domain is DTGVSQNPRHKITKRGQNVTFRCDPISEHNRLYWYRQTLGQGPEFLTYFQNEAQLEKSRLLSDRFSAERPKGSFSTLEIQRTEQGDSAMYLCASSPLGRGDYEQYFGPGTRLTVT.

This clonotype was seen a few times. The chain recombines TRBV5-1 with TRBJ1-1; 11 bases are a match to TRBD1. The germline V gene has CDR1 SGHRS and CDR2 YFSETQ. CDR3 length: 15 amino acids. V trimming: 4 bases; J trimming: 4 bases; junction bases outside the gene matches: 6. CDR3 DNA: TGCGCCAGCAGCCCACAAGGGACAGGGGGCACTGAAGCTTTCTTT. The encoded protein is CASSPQGTGGTEAFF. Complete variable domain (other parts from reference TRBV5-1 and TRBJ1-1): KAGVTQTPRYLIKTRGQQVTLSCSPISGHRSVSWYQQTPGQGLQFLFEYFSETQRNKGNFPGRFSGRQFSNSRSEMNVSTLELGDSALYLCASSPQGTGGTEAFFGQGTRLTVV.

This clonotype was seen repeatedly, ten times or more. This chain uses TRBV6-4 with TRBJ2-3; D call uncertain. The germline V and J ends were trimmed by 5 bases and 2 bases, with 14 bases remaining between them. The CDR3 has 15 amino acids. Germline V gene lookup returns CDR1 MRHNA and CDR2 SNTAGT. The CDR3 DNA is TGTGCCAGCAGTCAACAGACTGGAGACACAGATACGCAGTATTTT. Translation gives CASSQQTGDTDTQYF.

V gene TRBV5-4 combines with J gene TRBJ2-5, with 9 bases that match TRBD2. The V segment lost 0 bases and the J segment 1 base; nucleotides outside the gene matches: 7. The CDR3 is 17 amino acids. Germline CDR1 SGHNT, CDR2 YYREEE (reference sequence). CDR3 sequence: CASSLAASGTAQETQYF. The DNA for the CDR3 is TGTGCCAGCAGCTTGGCGGCTAGCGGGACAGCCCAAGAGACCCAGTACTTC.

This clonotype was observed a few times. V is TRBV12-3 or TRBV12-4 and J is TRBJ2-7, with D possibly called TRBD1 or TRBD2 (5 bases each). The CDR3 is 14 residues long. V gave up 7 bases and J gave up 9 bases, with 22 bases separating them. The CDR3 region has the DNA TGTGCCAGCAAACCACCCGGGACCCCAAACGGGCAGTACTTC. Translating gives CASKPPGTPNGQYF.

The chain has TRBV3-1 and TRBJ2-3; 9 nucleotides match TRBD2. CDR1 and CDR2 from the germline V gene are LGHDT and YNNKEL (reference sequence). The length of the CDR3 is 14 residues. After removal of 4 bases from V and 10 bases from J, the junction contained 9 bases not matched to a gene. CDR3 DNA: TGTGCCAGCAGCCTTGGGGTAGCGGGAGAAGCGCAGTATTTT. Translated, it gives CASSLGVAGEAQYF.

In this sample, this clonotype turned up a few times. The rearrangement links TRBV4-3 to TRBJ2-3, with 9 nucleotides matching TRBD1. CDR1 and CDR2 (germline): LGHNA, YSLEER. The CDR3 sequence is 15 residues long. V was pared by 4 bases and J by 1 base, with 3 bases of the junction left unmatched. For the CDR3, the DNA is TGCGCCAGCAGCCGCCGGACAGGGGGCACAGATACGCAGTATTTT. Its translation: CASSRRTGGTDTQYF.

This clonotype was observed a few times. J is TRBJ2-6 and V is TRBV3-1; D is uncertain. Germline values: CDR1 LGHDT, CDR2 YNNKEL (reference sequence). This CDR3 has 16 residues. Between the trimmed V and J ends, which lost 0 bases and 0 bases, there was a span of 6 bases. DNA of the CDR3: TGTGCCAGCAGCCAAGAGGTGGGCTCTGGGGCCAACGTCCTGACTTTC. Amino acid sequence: CASSQEVGSGANVLTF.

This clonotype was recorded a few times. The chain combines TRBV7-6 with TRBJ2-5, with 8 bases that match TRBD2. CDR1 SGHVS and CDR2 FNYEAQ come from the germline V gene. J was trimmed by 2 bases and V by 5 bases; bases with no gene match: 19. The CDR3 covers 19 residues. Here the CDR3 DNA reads TGTGCCAGCAGCCCCGGGGCAGCATCGCGGGGGGACATTCAAGAGACCCAGTACTTC. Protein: CASSPGAASRGDIQETQYF.

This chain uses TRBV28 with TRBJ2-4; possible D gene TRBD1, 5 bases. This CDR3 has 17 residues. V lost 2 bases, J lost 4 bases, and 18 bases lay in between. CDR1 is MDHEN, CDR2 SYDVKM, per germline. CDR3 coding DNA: TGTGCCAGCAGTTTAGTGTCTAAGAGACAGCTAAAAAACATTCAGTACTTC. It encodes CASSLVSKRQLKNIQYF.

The chain's CDR3 is CASRREGTNTGELFF. The DNA for the CDR3 is TGTGCCAGCAGGCGGGAGGGGACGAACACCGGGGAGCTGTTTTTT. J is TRBJ2-2 and V is TRBV5-5; TRBD2 agrees at 9 bases. Germline trimming cut 5 bases from V and 0 bases from J; bases unmatched to any gene: 2. Germline V lookup: CDR1 SGHKS, CDR2 YYEKEE (reference sequence). This CDR3 region has 15 residues.

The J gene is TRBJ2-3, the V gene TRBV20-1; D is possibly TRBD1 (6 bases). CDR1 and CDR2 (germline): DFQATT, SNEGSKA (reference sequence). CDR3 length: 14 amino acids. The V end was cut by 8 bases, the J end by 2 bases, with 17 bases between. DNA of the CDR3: TGCAGTACCGGAGCCAGGGGTCCCACAGATACGCAGTATTTT. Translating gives CSTGARGPTDTQYF.

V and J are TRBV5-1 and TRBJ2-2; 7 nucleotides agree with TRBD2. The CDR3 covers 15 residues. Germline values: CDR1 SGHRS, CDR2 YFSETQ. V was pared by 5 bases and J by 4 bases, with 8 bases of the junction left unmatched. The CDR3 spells CASSLAGRGTGELFF. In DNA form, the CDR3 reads TGCGCCAGCAGTTTAGCGGGTCGGGGCACCGGGGAGCTGTTTTTT.

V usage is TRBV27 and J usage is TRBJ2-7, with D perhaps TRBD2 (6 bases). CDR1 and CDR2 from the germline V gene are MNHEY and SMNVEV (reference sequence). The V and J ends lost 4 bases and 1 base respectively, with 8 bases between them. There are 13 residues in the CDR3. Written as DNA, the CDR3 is TGTGCCAGCAGTTCGGGGGAATCCTACGAGCAGTACTTC. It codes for CASSSGESYEQYF.

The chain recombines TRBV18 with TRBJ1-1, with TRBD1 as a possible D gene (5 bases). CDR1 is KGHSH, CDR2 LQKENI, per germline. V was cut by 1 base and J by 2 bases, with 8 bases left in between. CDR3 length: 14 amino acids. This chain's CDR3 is CASSPRGFNTEAFF. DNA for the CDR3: TGTGCCAGCTCACCACGGGGGTTCAACACTGAAGCTTTCTTT. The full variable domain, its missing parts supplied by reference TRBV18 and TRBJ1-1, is NAGVMQNPRHLVRRRGQEARLRCSPMKGHSHVYWYRQLPEEGLKFMVYLQKENIIDESGMPKERFSAEFPKEGPSILRIQQVVRGDSAAYFCASSPRGFNTEAFFGQGTRLTVV.

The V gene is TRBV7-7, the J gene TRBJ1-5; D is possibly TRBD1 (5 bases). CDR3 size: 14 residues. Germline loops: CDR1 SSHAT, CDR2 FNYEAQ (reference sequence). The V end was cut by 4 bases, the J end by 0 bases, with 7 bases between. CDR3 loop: CASSSTVSNQPQHF. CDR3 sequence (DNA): TGTGCCAGCAGCTCGACAGTTAGCAATCAGCCCCAGCATTTT.

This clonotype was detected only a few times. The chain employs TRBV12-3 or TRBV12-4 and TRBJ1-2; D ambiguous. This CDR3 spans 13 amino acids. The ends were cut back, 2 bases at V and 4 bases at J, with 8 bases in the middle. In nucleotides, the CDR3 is TGTGCCAGCAGTTTATCCGGATTCTATGGCTACACCTTC. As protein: CASSLSGFYGYTF.

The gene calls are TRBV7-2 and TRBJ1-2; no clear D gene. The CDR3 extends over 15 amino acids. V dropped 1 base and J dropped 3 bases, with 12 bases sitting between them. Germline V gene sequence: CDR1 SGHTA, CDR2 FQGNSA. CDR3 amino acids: CASSLGKGMDYGYTF. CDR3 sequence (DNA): TGTGCCAGCAGCTTAGGGAAGGGAATGGACTATGGCTACACCTTC.

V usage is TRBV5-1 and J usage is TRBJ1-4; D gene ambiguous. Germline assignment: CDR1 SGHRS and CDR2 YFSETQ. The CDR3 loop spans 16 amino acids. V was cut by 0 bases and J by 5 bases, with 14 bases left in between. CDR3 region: CASSLGVVTANEKLFF. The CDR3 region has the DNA TGCGCCAGCAGCTTGGGGGTGGTGACCGCGAATGAAAAACTGTTTTTT.

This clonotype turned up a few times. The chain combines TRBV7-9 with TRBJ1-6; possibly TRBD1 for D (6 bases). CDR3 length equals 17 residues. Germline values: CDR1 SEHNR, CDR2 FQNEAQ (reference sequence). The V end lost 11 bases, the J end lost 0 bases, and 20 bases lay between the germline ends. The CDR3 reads CAATGDTPSSYNSPLHF. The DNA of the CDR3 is TGTGCCGCCACCGGGGACACTCCGAGCTCCTATAATTCACCCCTCCACTTT.

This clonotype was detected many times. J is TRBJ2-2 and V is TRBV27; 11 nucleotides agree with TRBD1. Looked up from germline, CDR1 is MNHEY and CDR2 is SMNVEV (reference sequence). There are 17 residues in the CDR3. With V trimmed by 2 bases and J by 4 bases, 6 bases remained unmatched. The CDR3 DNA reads TGTGCCAGCAGTTTAGGGTCGGGGACAGGGGGCACCGGGGAGCTGTTTTTT. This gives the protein CASSLGSGTGGTGELFF.

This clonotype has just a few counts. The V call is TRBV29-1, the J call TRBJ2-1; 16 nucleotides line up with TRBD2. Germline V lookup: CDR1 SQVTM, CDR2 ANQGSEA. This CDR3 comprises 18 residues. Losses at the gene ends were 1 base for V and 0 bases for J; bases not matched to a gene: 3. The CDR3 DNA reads TGCAGCGTTGAAGTGGGACTAGCGGGGGGGAGCTCCTACAATGAGCAGTTCTTC. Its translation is CSVEVGLAGGSSYNEQFF.